The clone carrying this T cell receptor beta chain was seen a handful of times. Antigen unknown. The assay was run at survey level. Repertoires were generated with immunoSEQ multiplex PCR, while TCRdb's copy carries only in-frame clones and drops some. The table has about 46,000 clones, 70% to 85% seen once; the top ten hold about 0.41%. The data belong to a study of fetal regulatory T cell absence and autoimmunity. Study-wide background: The IPEX patients lacked clinical diabetes but had exocrine pancreas autoimmunity.

The ends lost 6 bases at V and 5 bases at J; junction bases unmatched: 5. Germline V gives CDR1 SNHLY, CDR2 FYNNEI. CDR3 length: 14 residues. The study's findings and limits: In IPEX, the enrichment was taken to support antigen-driven autoimmunity before birth. Cord blood and pancreas showed broadly similar TRB gene family usage.

Sample: cord blood. The sequence derives from a newborn boy with IPEX syndrome. This chain links TRBV2 with TRBJ1-3, with 9 bases aligning to TRBD1. This chain's CDR3 is CASRPGQGRNTIYF. The DNA of the CDR3 is TGTGCCAGCAGGCCGGGACAGGGACGAAACACCATATATTTT.